The present T cell receptor beta chain was sequenced within a study of blood T cell repertoires in COVID-19. In the study overall: Acute and convalescent COVID-19 specimens originated in the United States, Italy and Spain. Sample material is recorded as cDNA or gDNA derived from T cells, B-cell-depleted T cells, or PBMCs.

Seattle patients were enrolled during active infection and followed longitudinally. V lost 10 bases and J 2 bases, leaving 8 bases between the germline ends. The CDR3 is 12 residues long. Germline lookup yields CDR1 LNHDA and CDR2 SQIVND (reference sequence). Authors' analysis steps: Using reference gene primer amplification, nucleated cell counts were estimated. The method was immunoSEQ multiplex PCR; TCRdb's version includes in-frame clones alone and lacks a portion of them. V, J and clone size are taken as reported in that table, and D and trimming were inferred from the DNA itself. In the table there are approximately 500,000 clones, roughly nine tenths of which are singletons.

Material for sequencing was peripheral blood. The chain combines TRBV19 with TRBJ2-2; TRBD1 might be the D (5 bases). This clonotype originated in a woman in her forties or fifties with COVID-19, enrolled during active disease. The CDR3 here is CATDSNTGELFF. CDR3 coding DNA: TGTGCCACTGACAGCAACACCGGGGAGCTGTTTTTT.